This T cell receptor (delta chain) was obtained from a study of gammadelta T cells in human blood. Findings and limits, study-wide: Microbial exposure appeared to drive polyclonal γδ T cell expansion after birth.

Concerning this clone itself: The antigen is unknown.

This CDR3 is 20 amino acids long. With V trimmed by 2 bases and J by 0 bases, 17 bases remained unmatched. Germline V lookup: CDR1 TSWWSYY, CDR2 QGS. TCRdb re-called the RT-PCR reads via CATT. The sample lists roughly 980 delta-chain clones, approximately 6.4% occurring once. The chain has TRDV1 and TRDJ1, with 8 bases matching TRDD3. Sequenced material: non-Vgamma9Vdelta2 gamma-delta T cells from infant blood. This receptor was taken from a human donor. The CDR3 DNA is TGTGCTCTTGGGGAATTCCCTGAAAACTGGGGGTTACCTCACACCGATAAACTCATCTTT. Its translation is CALGEFPENWGLPHTDKLIF.